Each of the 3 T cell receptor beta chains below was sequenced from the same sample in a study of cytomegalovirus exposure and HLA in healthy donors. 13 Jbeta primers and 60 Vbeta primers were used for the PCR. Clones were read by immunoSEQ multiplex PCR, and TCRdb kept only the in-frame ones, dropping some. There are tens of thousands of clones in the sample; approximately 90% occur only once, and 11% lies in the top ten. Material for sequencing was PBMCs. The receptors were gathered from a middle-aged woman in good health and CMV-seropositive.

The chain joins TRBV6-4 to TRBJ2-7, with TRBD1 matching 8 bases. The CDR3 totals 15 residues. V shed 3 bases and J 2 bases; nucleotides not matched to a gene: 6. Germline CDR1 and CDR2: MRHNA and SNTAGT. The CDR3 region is CASSERTGTTYEQYF. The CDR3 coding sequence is TGTGCCAGCAGTGAAAGGACAGGGACGACCTACGAGCAGTACTTC.

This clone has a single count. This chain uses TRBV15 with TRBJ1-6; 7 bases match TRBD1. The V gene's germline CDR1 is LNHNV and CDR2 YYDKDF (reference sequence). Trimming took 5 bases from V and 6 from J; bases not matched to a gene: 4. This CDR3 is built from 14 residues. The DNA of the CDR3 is TGTGCCACCAGCTTGACAGGGTCTAATTCACCCCTCCACTTT. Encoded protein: CATSLTGSNSPLHF. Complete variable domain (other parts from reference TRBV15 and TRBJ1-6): DAMVIQNPRYQVTQFGKPVTLSCSQTLNHNVMYWYQQKSSQAPKLLFHYYDKDFNNEADTPDNFQSRRPNTSFCFLDIRSPGLGDTAMYLCATSLTGSNSPLHFGNGTRLTVT.

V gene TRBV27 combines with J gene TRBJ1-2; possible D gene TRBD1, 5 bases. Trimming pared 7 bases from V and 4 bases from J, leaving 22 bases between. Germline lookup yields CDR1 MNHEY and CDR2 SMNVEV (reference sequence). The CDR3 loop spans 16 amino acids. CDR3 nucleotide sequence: TGTGCCAGCAACCTCAGGGCCGGAAACACAATCTATGGCTACACCTTC. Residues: CASNLRAGNTIYGYTF.